This TCR beta chain was documented in a study of shared clonotypes between healthy human individuals. As for this clone: As yet, its antigen is unknown.

This CDR3 has 15 amino acids. Trimming cost V 5 bases and J 10 bases, with 22 bases left between them. CDR1 MNHEY and CDR2 SVGAGI come from the germline V gene. Donors, healthy HIV-negative adults, lacked recent acute infections or vaccinations. The assay was immunoSEQ multiplex PCR, and TCRdb's table has in-frame clones only and misses some. The repertoire has more than 1 million clones, around 78% of them found once; the top ten carry more than 0.5%. Study-level points and caveats: Naive CD4 clonotype sharing across four donors was 4% to 5.5%. The generation probabilities recorded for non-shared clonotypes fell below those of clonotypes shared by all four donors. A generally larger estimated richness was seen in naive subsets than in memory subsets.

The sample consisted of memory CD4+ T cells from PBMCs. Subset here: CD45RA-negative fraction. This chain links TRBV6-5 with TRBJ2-3; TRBD2 is a possible D gene (5 bases). This TCR derives from a man aged 18 to 29 in good health. Some clones in this sample may be carry-over from other donors' samples. CDR3 bases: TGTGCCAGCAGTGTTGCGATCCAGACTACAACGGCGCAGTATTTT. As protein: CASSVAIQTTTAQYF.